The 16 T cell receptor beta chains below come from one sample, sequenced in a study of tissue T cells after allogeneic stem cell transplantation. Indicated time point: mouse harvest day 14 after allogeneic transplant. Each mouse received 10^7 T-cell-depleted marrow cells plus 10^6 splenic CD5+ T cells by tail vein. Clones were sequenced by immunoSEQ multiplex PCR, and TCRdb holds only the in-frame ones, with some missing. The table has roughly 8,200 clones, 35% to 40% seen once; the top ten hold about 3.5%. The sample consisted of skin. All receptors come from a female BALB/c mouse given C57BL/6 T cells with graft-versus-host disease after an allogeneic hematopoietic cell transplant.

With respect to this clone: The genes are named according to mouse. Incomplete CDR3 DNA: TGTGCCAGCTCTCCCCAGGGAAACGAAAGATTATTT. It encodes CASSPQGNERLF. The full CDR3 protein reads CASSPQGNERLFF. The gene calls are TRBV12-1 and TRBJ1-4; D perhaps matches TRBD1 (5 bases). The DNA ends 1 residue before the CDR3 does, and the rest of the CDR3 is filled in from the germline J gene. The V end was cut by 2 bases, the J end by 5 bases, with 8 bases between. Germline CDR1 is SGHSN and CDR2 is HYEKVE. The CDR3 runs to 13 residues.

Of note for this clone: Genes here carry mouse names. The missing CDR3 end, 1 residue past where the read stops, is filled in from the germline J gene. This sequence joins TRBV15 and TRBJ1-2, with no clear D. Trimming shortened V by 6 bases and J by 0 bases, and 8 bases separated the two germline ends. Germline CDR1 and CDR2: SGHND and FRSKSL. CDR3 length equals 13 residues. CDR3 region: CASRLQANSDYTF. The sequenced CDR3 bases are TGTGCCAGCAGACTACAAGCAAACTCCGACTACACC.

There are a few counts of this clone. Here the gene names and germline are mouse. The read ends 1 residue before the CDR3 terminus; that terminus is restored from the germline J gene. The rearrangement links TRBV16 to TRBJ2-3, with 11 bases identical to TRBD2. CDR1 is SGHSA and CDR2 is FRNQAP in the germline V gene. The V segment lost 3 bases and the J segment 0 bases; nucleotides outside the gene matches: 2. The CDR3 loop spans 16 amino acids. The CDR3: CASSLGLGASAETLYF. The DNA read from the CDR3 is TGTGCAAGCAGCTTGGGACTGGGGGCTAGTGCAGAAACGCTGTAT.

This clone was seen only a few times. Gene labels here are mouse ones. From the germline J gene comes the end of the CDR3, since the read stops 1 residue before it. The V gene is TRBV26, the J gene TRBJ1-4; D unresolved. This CDR3 region has 14 residues. V was cut by 4 bases and J by 0 bases, with 6 bases left in between. Germline values: CDR1 KGHPV, CDR2 FQNQEV (reference sequence). CDR3 region: CASSHGISNERLFF. The CDR3 bases that were read are TGTGCCAGCAGTCACGGAATTTCCAACGAAAGATTATTT.

This clone was observed a single time. Genes here carry mouse names. With the read ending 1 residue before the CDR3 end, the germline J gene is used to fill in that end. This rearrangement joins TRBV13-1 to TRBJ2-1, with a weak D call TRBD2 (6 bases). V was clipped by 1 base and J by 1 base, with 12 bases between them. Germline CDR1 reads NSHNY; CDR2 reads SYGAGN. This CDR3 has 16 amino acids. CDR3 residues: CASSDRAGANYAEQFF. The DNA read from the CDR3 is TGTGCCAGCAGTGATAGGGCTGGGGCGAACTATGCTGAGCAGTTC.

On this clone itself: The germline and genes are mouse ones. CDR3 DNA (partial): TGTGCCAGCAGCTTACTGGGACTGGGGGCCCAAGACACCCAGTAC. It translates to CASSLLGLGAQDTQY. The entire CDR3 reads CASSLLGLGAQDTQYF. The genes are TRBV3 and TRBJ2-5, with TRBD2 identical over 11 bases. The observed sequence ends 1 residue before the CDR3 terminus, with the missing tail filled in from the germline J gene. With V trimmed by 2 bases and J by 2 bases, 3 bases remained unmatched. The V gene's germline CDR1 is SNHLY and CDR2 FYNGKV (reference sequence). The CDR3 is 16 amino acids.

To note about this clone: Gene labels here are mouse ones. With the read ending 1 residue before the CDR3 end, the germline J gene is used to fill in that end. This chain joins TRBV26 and TRBJ2-7, with 8 bases identical to TRBD2. This CDR3 comprises 13 residues. Germline lookup yields CDR1 KGHPV and CDR2 FQNQEV (reference sequence). V lost 4 bases, J lost 3 bases, and 2 bases stayed unmatched. Incomplete CDR3 DNA: TGTGCCAGCAGTCCAGGACTGGGCTATGAACAGTAC. Amino acid sequence: CASSPGLGYEQY. The whole CDR3 is CASSPGLGYEQYF. Variable domain in full (rest from reference TRBV26 and TRBJ2-7): NSKVIQTPRYLVKGQGQKAKMRCIPEKGHPVVFWYQQNKNNEFKFLINFQNQEVLQQIDMTEKRFSAECPSNSPCSLEIQSSEAGDSALYLCASSPGLGYEQYFGPGTRLTVL.

This clone was seen a handful of times. Mouse gene names apply. The read gets to within 1 residue of the CDR3 end, and the germline J gene fills in the rest. The gene calls are TRBV15 and TRBJ2-3; 9 nucleotides align to TRBD2. Germline CDR1 is SGHND and CDR2 is FRSKSL. The CDR3 is 13 amino acids. The V segment lost 6 bases and the J segment 3 bases; nucleotides outside the gene matches: 1. The covered CDR3 bases are TGTGCCAGCAGGCTGGGGGGGGCAGAAACGCTGTAT. It specifies CASRLGGAETLY. The CDR3 as a whole reads CASRLGGAETLYF.

A remark on this clone: Mouse names are used for the genes. The read ends 1 residue shy of where the CDR3 ends; the end is completed using the germline J gene. This chain links TRBV26 with TRBJ2-3; no definite D call. This CDR3 has 13 residues. The ends were cut back, 4 bases at V and 0 bases at J, with 5 bases in the middle. Germline CDR1 reads KGHPV; CDR2 reads FQNQEV (reference sequence). CDR3: CASSRRSAETLYF. The sequenced part of the CDR3 DNA is TGTGCCAGCAGTCGTCGTAGTGCAGAAACGCTGTAT.

As for this clone: All gene names here are mouse names. The read halts 1 residue ahead of the CDR3 end, with the missing end drawn from the germline J gene. The rearrangement links TRBV26 to TRBJ1-1, with a possible D match to TRBD1 (5 bases). V was shortened by 0 bases and J by 0 bases, with 8 bases between the two germline ends. The CDR3 consists of 15 residues. The germline gives CDR1 KGHPV, CDR2 FQNQEV (reference sequence). The CDR3 bases that were read are TGTGCCAGCAGTCTGTCAGGGACGGCAAACACAGAAGTCTTC. Protein product: CASSLSGTANTEVF. The whole CDR3 protein reads CASSLSGTANTEVFF.

On this clone itself: Gene names refer to mouse genes. The read falls 1 residue short of the CDR3 end, and the missing part is taken from the germline J gene. The rearrangement uses TRBV26 and TRBJ1-4; D is unclear. The length of the CDR3 is 12 residues. V was pared by 5 bases and J by 4 bases, with 5 bases between. Germline-derived CDR1 and CDR2 are KGHPV and FQNQEV (reference sequence). Partial CDR3 DNA: TGTGCCAGCAGTTGGAACAACGAAAGATTATTT. Its translation is CASSWNNERLF. The full CDR3 reads CASSWNNERLFF.

Concerning this clone itself: Gene labels here are mouse ones. The read falls 1 residue short of the CDR3 end, and the missing part is taken from the germline J gene. V gene TRBV1 combines with J gene TRBJ2-4; D gene ambiguous. The V gene lost 1 base and the J gene lost 7 bases, with 9 bases spanning the gap. The CDR3 has 13 residues. The germline V gene encodes CDR1 NSQYPW and CDR2 LRSPGD (reference sequence). The part of the CDR3 DNA that was read is TGCACCTGCAGTGCAGGACCGAGGGACACCTTGTAC. Translation: CTCSAGPRDTLY. The full CDR3 sequence reads CTCSAGPRDTLYF. Full variable domain (missing parts from reference TRBV1 and TRBJ2-4): VTLLEQNPRWRLVPRGQAVNLRCILKNSQYPWMSWYQQDLQKQLQWLFTLRSPGDKEVKSLPGADYLATRVTDTELRLQVANMSQGRTLYCTCSAGPRDTLYFGAGTRLSVL.

This clone was seen only a few times. Mouse names are used for the genes. The CDR3 end is not reached by the read, which stops 1 residue before it; the germline J gene fills it in. The chain carries TRBV23 and TRBJ2-1. The CDR3 has 10 residues. Germline V CDR1 and CDR2: KGHTA, FQNQQP. CDR3 DNA, as far as it was read: TGCTCCAGCAGTCACGGCCCCCAGTTC. Protein sequence: CSSSHGPQF. The full CDR3 reads CSSSHGPQFF.

This clone was found a few times. The gene names given are mouse names. From the germline J gene comes the end of the CDR3, since the read stops 1 residue before it. The chain is built from TRBV26 and TRBJ1-3, with D uncertain. Germline V gene data show CDR1 as KGHPV and CDR2 as FQNQEV (reference sequence). Trimming took off 3 bases at V and 0 bases at J, with 12 bases between the two ends. The CDR3 consists of 16 residues. Incomplete CDR3 DNA: TGTGCCAGCAGTCTCTTCGGCAGCAATTCTGGAAATACGCTCTAT. Translated: CASSLFGSNSGNTLY. The full CDR3 reads CASSLFGSNSGNTLYF. The whole variable domain, filled in from reference TRBV26 and TRBJ1-3, reads NSKVIQTPRYLVKGQGQKAKMRCIPEKGHPVVFWYQQNKNNEFKFLINFQNQEVLQQIDMTEKRFSAECPSNSPCSLEIQSSEAGDSALYLCASSLFGSNSGNTLYFGEGSRLIVV.

Worth noting for this clone: Here the gene names and germline are mouse. The sequenced fragment ends 1 residue before the CDR3 boundary, so the rest is inferred from the germline J gene. The chain links TRBV3 to TRBJ2-5, with 9 bases aligning to TRBD1. Germline V gene data show CDR1 as SNHLY and CDR2 as FYNGKV (reference sequence). Unmatched junction bases numbered 4, after V lost 7 bases and J lost 5 bases. This CDR3 is 13 amino acids long. The covered CDR3 bases are TGTGCCAGCAACAGGGGGCGCGGAGACACCCAGTAC. It yields the protein CASNRGRGDTQY. The whole CDR3 is CASNRGRGDTQYF.

Remarks on this clone: Gene names denote mouse genes. The CDR3 end falls 1 residue outside the read, so it is completed with the germline J gene. The chain combines TRBV13-1 with TRBJ1-4, with a tentative D call TRBD1 (5 bases). CDR1 is NSHNY, CDR2 SYGAGN, per germline. The CDR3 spans 15 residues. V dropped 5 bases and J dropped 0 bases, with 11 bases sitting between them. The CDR3 bases that were read are TGTGCCAGCAGCCCCGGACAAATTTCCAACGAAAGATTATTT. This gives the protein CASSPGQISNERLF. Given in full, the CDR3 is CASSPGQISNERLFF. Combining the CDR3 with reference TRBV13-1 and TRBJ1-4 gives the whole variable domain EAAVTQSPRNKVTVTGGNVTLSCRQTNSHNYMYWYRQDTGHGLRLIHYSYGAGNLRIGDVPDGYKATRTTQEDFFLLLELASPSQTSLYFCASSPGQISNERLFFGHGTKLSVL.